The 24 T cell receptor beta chains in this list originate from one sample, sequenced in a study of cytomegalovirus exposure and HLA in healthy donors. Primers included in the PCR were 60 Vbeta and 13 Jbeta primers. Clones were sequenced by immunoSEQ multiplex PCR, and TCRdb holds only the in-frame ones, with some missing. The sample yields some 150,000 clones, 65% to 75% seen once. The specimen sequenced was PBMCs. These receptors originate from a human donor in good health.

This chain connects TRBV30 to TRBJ2-2, with 11 bases identical to TRBD2. CDR1 and CDR2 (germline): GTSNPN, SVGIG (reference sequence). Trimming removed 2 bases from V and 7 bases from J; junction bases left unmatched: 3. The CDR3 consists of 14 residues. CDR3 DNA: TGTGCCTGGAGTTTCGGACTAGCGGGCGGGGAGCTGTTTTTT. This translates into CAWSFGLAGGELFF.

Concerning this clone itself: An end of the junction does not agree with germline; a read error may underlie this. The chain couples TRBV4-2 to TRBJ1-1, with 7 nucleotides matching TRBD1. CDR1 LGHNA and CDR2 YNFKEQ come from the germline V gene. The CDR3 totals 14 residues. CDR3 amino acids: CASSQVQGNAEAFF. In nucleotides, the CDR3 is TGTGCCAGCAGCCAAGTACAGGGGAACGCTGAAGCTTTCTTT.

This sequence joins TRBV5-1 and TRBJ2-2; TRBD1 matches at 10 bases. There are 16 residues in the CDR3. V trimming: 0 bases; J trimming: 2 bases; junction bases outside the gene matches: 1. Germline CDR1 SGHRS, CDR2 YFSETQ. For the CDR3, the DNA is TGCGCCAGCAGCTTGGCGACAGGGGGCAACACCGGGGAGCTGTTTTTT. It translates to CASSLATGGNTGELFF.

CDR3 loop: CASSLGPGTPETQYF. The CDR3 DNA is TGTGCCAGCAGCTTGGGGCCCGGGACACCTGAGACCCAGTACTTC. This chain joins TRBV7-8 and TRBJ2-5; D perhaps matches TRBD1 (6 bases). V was shortened by 3 bases and J by 5 bases, with 16 bases between the two germline ends. CDR1 and CDR2 (germline): SGHVS, FQNEAQ. The CDR3 length is 15 residues.

The gene calls are TRBV6-1 and TRBJ2-1; TRBD1 matches at 10 bases. Trimming cost V 6 bases and J 2 bases; bases outside gene matches: 4. The CDR3 covers 15 residues. Germline CDR1 reads MNHNS; CDR2 reads SASEGT. The CDR3: CASSPDRGPYNEQFF. The CDR3 DNA sequence: TGTGCCAGCAGCCCCGACAGGGGGCCCTACAATGAGCAGTTCTTC.

The chain carries TRBV7-3 and TRBJ2-7; TRBD1 aligns across 8 bases. The germline gives CDR1 SGHTA, CDR2 FQGTGA. The CDR3 extends over 15 amino acids. Unmatched junction bases numbered 8, after V lost 5 bases and J lost 2 bases. The CDR3 reads CASSASGTGTYEQYF. The CDR3 bases are TGTGCCAGCAGCGCCTCCGGGACAGGAACCTACGAGCAGTACTTC.

This clone appeared once. This chain connects TRBV7-9 to TRBJ2-5; 9 nucleotides agree with TRBD1. The trim removed 2 bases at V and 1 base at J, leaving 8 bases unmatched. From germline, CDR1 is SEHNR and CDR2 FQNEAQ (reference sequence). The CDR3 length is 17 residues. The CDR3 spells CASSLLSGTGLQETQYF. The DNA of the CDR3 is TGTGCCAGCAGCTTACTTTCAGGGACAGGGCTCCAAGAGACCCAGTACTTC. The variable domain in full, completed from reference TRBV7-9 and TRBJ2-5, reads DTGVSQNPRHKITKRGQNVTFRCDPISEHNRLYWYRQTLGQGPEFLTYFQNEAQLEKSRLLSDRFSAERPKGSFSTLEIQRTEQGDSAMYLCASSLLSGTGLQETQYFGPGTRLLVL.

V is TRBV14 and J is TRBJ1-2, with D unresolved. CDR3 length: 14 amino acids. V lost 0 bases and J lost 4, with 9 bases in between. Germline CDR1 reads SGHDN; CDR2 reads FVKESK. The CDR3 DNA sequence: TGTGCCAGCAGCCAAGATTTTAGCTTCTATGGCTACACCTTC. This gives the protein CASSQDFSFYGYTF.

This chain uses TRBV11-3 with TRBJ2-5; 7 bases line up with TRBD1. With the DNA end fitting TRBJ2-7 better, the J assignment may be wrong. Germline V gene lookup returns CDR1 SGHNT and CDR2 YENEEA. CDR3 length equals 13 residues. The CDR3 DNA reads as TGTGCCAGCAGCAGGGACAGAAATTACGAGCAGTACTTC. Translated, it gives CASSRDRNYEQYF.

The rearrangement joins TRBV9 to TRBJ2-1, with 9 positions matching TRBD2. CDR1 is SGDLS and CDR2 is YYNGEE in the germline V gene. This CDR3 has 15 residues. The V gene end was trimmed by 5 bases and the J gene end by 8 bases; junction bases not matched to a gene: 11. This CDR3 reads CASSGDGRGGDEQFF. CDR3 in DNA: TGTGCCAGCAGTGGGGATGGGCGGGGGGGAGATGAGCAGTTCTTC.

This chain links TRBV10-3 with TRBJ2-7; TRBD1 matches at 9 bases. CDR1 and CDR2 from the germline V gene are ENHRY and SYGVKD. V shed 7 bases, J shed 0 bases, and the junction held 10 bases outside the gene matches. The CDR3 covers 16 residues. This chain's CDR3 is CAITQGGGQGSYEQYF. The CDR3 bases are TGTGCCATCACCCAGGGGGGGGGACAGGGCTCCTACGAGCAGTACTTC.

The chain combines TRBV6-5 with TRBJ2-7; D call uncertain. Trimming took off 0 bases at V and 0 bases at J, with 12 bases between the two ends. Germline values: CDR1 MNHEY, CDR2 SVGAGI. The CDR3 consists of 16 residues. The CDR3 DNA is TGTGCCAGCAGTTACTCGAAGGTGACATACTCCTACGAGCAGTACTTC. It specifies CASSYSKVTYSYEQYF.

The CDR3: CASSFPSGGATDTQYF. DNA for the CDR3: TGTGCCAGCTCATTTCCTAGCGGGGGGGCCACAGATACGCAGTATTTT. This sequence joins TRBV9 and TRBJ2-3; 12 nucleotides align to TRBD2. Germline assignment: CDR1 SGDLS and CDR2 YYNGEE. V trimming: 7 bases; J trimming: 2 bases; junction bases outside the gene matches: 8. This CDR3 is built from 16 residues.

The chain uses TRBV30 and TRBJ2-3; D call uncertain. The CDR3 has 14 residues. Looked up from germline, CDR1 is GTSNPN and CDR2 is SVGIG (reference sequence). Trimming cost V 5 bases and J 0 bases, with 12 bases left between them. CDR3 sequence (DNA): TGTGCCTGGGCGGCGGCTCCAAGCACAGATACGCAGTATTTT. Amino acids: CAWAAAPSTDTQYF.

The chain links TRBV7-3 to TRBJ2-3; 7 nucleotides align to TRBD1. Germline V gene data show CDR1 as SGHTA and CDR2 as FQGTGA. Trimming removed 5 bases from V and 10 bases from J; junction bases left unmatched: 6. The CDR3 runs to 12 residues. CDR3 in DNA: TGTGCCAGCAGCGCCCAGGGGGAAGCGCAGTATTTT. Translation: CASSAQGEAQYF.

This clone has just one count. Other nucleotide sequences from this sample produce the same CDR3. The gene calls are TRBV6-5 and TRBJ1-6, with 9 bases that match TRBD1. Germline trimming cut 4 bases from V and 9 bases from J; bases unmatched to any gene: 7. This CDR3 comprises 15 residues. Germline loops: CDR1 MNHEY, CDR2 SVGAGI. The CDR3 here is CASSWDGTGLSPLHF. CDR3 bases: TGTGCCAGCAGTTGGGACGGGACAGGGCTTTCACCCCTCCACTTT.

The chain links TRBV12-5 to TRBJ1-6; D call uncertain. V gave up 5 bases and J gave up 8 bases, with 13 bases separating them. Germline loops: CDR1 LGHNT, CDR2 FRNRAP. This CDR3 has 14 amino acids. CDR3 sequence: CASGVEQFDSPLHF. The CDR3, as DNA: TGTGCTAGTGGTGTTGAACAGTTTGATTCACCCCTCCACTTT. Together with reference TRBV12-5 and TRBJ1-6, the CDR3 gives the full variable domain: DARVTQTPRHKVTEMGQEVTMRCQPILGHNTVFWYRQTMMQGLELLAYFRNRAPLDDSGMPKDRFSAEMPDATLATLKIQPSEPRDSAVYFCASGVEQFDSPLHFGNGTRLTVT.

The chain carries TRBV30 and TRBJ1-2; 7 bases match TRBD1. The ends lost 2 bases at V and 7 bases at J; junction bases unmatched: 10. This CDR3 has 14 amino acids. Germline values: CDR1 GTSNPN, CDR2 SVGIG (reference sequence). The CDR3 DNA sequence: TGTGCCTGGAGTAGACTCCGGGACAGTGGTGGCTACACCTTC. Its translation is CAWSRLRDSGGYTF.

This clone was detected only a few times. The V call is TRBV5-1, the J call TRBJ1-4, with TRBD1 matching 9 bases. CDR3 length: 19 residues. Germline V lookup: CDR1 SGHRS, CDR2 YFSETQ. Trimming took 1 base from V and 3 from J; bases not matched to a gene: 13. The CDR3 region is CASSLYSLGTGPPNEKLFF. The DNA of the CDR3 is TGCGCCAGCAGCTTGTACTCCCTAGGGACAGGGCCTCCTAATGAAAAACTGTTTTTT.

This chain uses TRBV4-2 with TRBJ2-5, with TRBD2 identical over 13 bases. V dropped 0 bases and J dropped 5; count of bases not matched to a gene: 6. CDR1 is LGHNA and CDR2 is YNFKEQ in the germline V gene. The CDR3 consists of 17 residues. The CDR3 DNA sequence: TGTGCCAGCAGCCAAGAACTAGCGGGGGGGCCTGAGGAGACCCAGTACTTC. Its protein product is CASSQELAGGPEETQYF.

In the case of this clone: Its ends do not fully match the called genes, so a read error is possible. The chain is built from TRBV7-7 and TRBJ2-1; D is unresolved. The CDR3 length is 15 residues. Germline lookup yields CDR1 SSHAT and CDR2 FNYEAQ (reference sequence). CDR3 sequence reads: CASSLTTGSYNEQFF. CDR3 nucleotide sequence: TGTGCTAGCAGCTTGACGACGGGCTCCTACAATGAGCAGTTCTTC.

This clone rates as medium-sized (0.01 to 0.1%). The J gene is TRBJ2-2, the V gene TRBV5-1, with 11 bases identical to TRBD1. Germline CDR1 and CDR2: SGHRS and YFSETQ. After removal of 4 bases from V and 5 bases from J, the junction contained 10 bases not matched to a gene. CDR3 length equals 17 residues. CDR3 amino acids: CASSTGQGAWGTGELFF. Here the CDR3 DNA reads TGCGCCAGCAGCACCGGACAGGGGGCATGGGGGACCGGGGAGCTGTTTTTT.

The V call is TRBV2, the J call TRBJ2-5; D ambiguous. The CDR3 loop spans 12 amino acids. Germline V gene sequence: CDR1 SNHLY, CDR2 FYNNEI. V was shortened by 4 bases and J by 5 bases, with 8 bases between the two germline ends. CDR3 DNA sequence: TGTGCCAGCAGTGTGACGAGGGAGACCCAGTACTTC. Translating gives CASSVTRETQYF.

This chain uses TRBV30 with TRBJ1-4; 7 nucleotides match TRBD1. The CDR3 has 14 residues. V lost 2 bases, J lost 5 bases, and 5 bases stayed unmatched. Per germline, CDR1 GTSNPN and CDR2 SVGIG (reference sequence). The CDR3 nucleotides are TGTGCCTGGAGTTTAGGGACAGCAAATGAAAAACTGTTTTTT. It encodes CAWSLGTANEKLFF.